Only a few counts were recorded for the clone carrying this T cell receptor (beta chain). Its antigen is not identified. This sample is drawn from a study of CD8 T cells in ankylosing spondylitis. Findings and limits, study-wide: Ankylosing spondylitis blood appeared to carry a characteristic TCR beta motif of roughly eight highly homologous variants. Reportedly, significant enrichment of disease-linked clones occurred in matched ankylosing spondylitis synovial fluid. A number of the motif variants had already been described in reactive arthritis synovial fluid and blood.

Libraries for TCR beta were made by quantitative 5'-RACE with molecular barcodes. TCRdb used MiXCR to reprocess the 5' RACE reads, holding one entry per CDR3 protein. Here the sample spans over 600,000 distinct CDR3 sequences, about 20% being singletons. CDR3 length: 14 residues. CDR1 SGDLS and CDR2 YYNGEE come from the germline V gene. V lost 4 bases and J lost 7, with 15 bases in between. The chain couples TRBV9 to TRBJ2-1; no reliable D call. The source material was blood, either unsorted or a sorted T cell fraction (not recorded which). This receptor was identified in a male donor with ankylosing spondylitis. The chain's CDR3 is CASSPLTGFNEQFF. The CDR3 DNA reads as TGTGCCAGCAGCCCGTTGACTGGATTTAATGAGCAGTTCTTC.